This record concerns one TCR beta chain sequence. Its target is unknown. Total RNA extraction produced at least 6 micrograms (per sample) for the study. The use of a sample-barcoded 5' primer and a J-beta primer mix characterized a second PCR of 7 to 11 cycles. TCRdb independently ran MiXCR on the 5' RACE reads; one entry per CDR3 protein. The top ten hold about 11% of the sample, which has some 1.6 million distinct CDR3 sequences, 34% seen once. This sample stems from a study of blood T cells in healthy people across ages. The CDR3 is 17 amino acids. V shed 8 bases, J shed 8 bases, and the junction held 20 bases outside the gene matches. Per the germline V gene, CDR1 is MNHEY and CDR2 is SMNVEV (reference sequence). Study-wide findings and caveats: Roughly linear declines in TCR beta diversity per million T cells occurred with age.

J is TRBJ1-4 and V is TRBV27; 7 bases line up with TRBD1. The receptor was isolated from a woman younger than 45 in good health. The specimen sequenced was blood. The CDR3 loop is CASGTTGAGVLIEKLFF. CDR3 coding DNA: TGTGCCAGCGGGACAACAGGGGCGGGGGTCCTTATCGAAAAACTGTTTTTT.